A selection of T cell receptor beta chains follows, all from one sample in a study of vaccination effects on CD4 cells after COVID-19. Sequencing was performed with immunoSEQ multiplex PCR; in TCRdb, only in-frame clones are kept and a portion is missing. The sample contains about 70,000 clones, 65% to 85% of which appear only once. Their specific antigens are unknown. This specimen was CD4+ T cells from PBMCs cultured with HIV peptides, taken before COVID-19 vaccination. Receptors were obtained from a human donor who had a prior SARS-CoV-2 infection. Each CDR3 is given with its conserved first and last residue. The order of the fields is V gene, J gene, clone size, D gene, CDR3 protein, CDR3 DNA. The D gene is left open where the match is weak. Expanded clones are given a class, and other clones once, few, many or no size at all.

v_call: TRBV3-1/TRBV3-2
j_call: TRBJ1-1
clone_size: few
d_call: .
cdr3_aa: CASSLNRDPNTEAFF
cdr3_nt: TGTGCCAGCAGCCTCAACCGGGACCCGAACACTGAAGCTTTCTTT

v_call: TRBV20-1
j_call: TRBJ1-2
clone_size: .
d_call: TRBD1
cdr3_aa: CSATDRGQGYTF
cdr3_nt: TGCAGTGCTACTGACAGGGGGCAAGGCTACACCTTC

v_call: TRBV19
j_call: TRBJ2-5
clone_size: .
d_call: .
cdr3_aa: CASSPYRGQGETQYF
cdr3_nt: TGTGCCAGTAGTCCCTACCGGGGGCAGGGGGAGACCCAGTACTTC

v_call: TRBV5-1
j_call: TRBJ2-7
clone_size: .
d_call: .
cdr3_aa: CASSYYEQYF
cdr3_nt: TGCGCCAGCAGCTACTACGAGCAGTACTTC

v_call: TRBV5-1
j_call: TRBJ1-4
clone_size: few
d_call: TRBD1
cdr3_aa: CASSLVHRGPFEDNEKLFF
cdr3_nt: TGCGCCAGCAGCTTAGTCCACAGGGGGCCCTTTGAAGATAATGAAAAACTGTTTTTT

v_call: TRBV6-5
j_call: TRBJ2-2
clone_size: .
d_call: TRBD2
cdr3_aa: CAAGGTSLGTGELFF
cdr3_nt: TGTGCCGCCGGGGGGACTAGTCTAGGCACCGGGGAGCTGTTTTTT

v_call: TRBV2
j_call: TRBJ2-1
clone_size: once
d_call: .
cdr3_aa: CASSEVRVASYNEQFF
cdr3_nt: TGTGCCAGCAGTGAAGTACGGGTCGCATCCTACAATGAGCAGTTCTTC

v_call: TRBV18
j_call: TRBJ1-1
clone_size: .
d_call: .
cdr3_aa: CASSPIPSGTEAFF
cdr3_nt: TGTGCCAGCTCACCTATCCCCTCGGGCACTGAAGCTTTCTTT

v_call: TRBV7-9
j_call: TRBJ2-3
clone_size: .
d_call: .
cdr3_aa: CASSLQQLAIGDTQYF
cdr3_nt: TGTGCCAGCAGCCTCCAACAACTAGCAATCGGGGATACGCAGTATTTT

v_call: TRBV6-5
j_call: TRBJ2-2
clone_size: .
d_call: .
cdr3_aa: CASSYSTGELFF
cdr3_nt: TGTGCCAGCAGTTATTCCACCGGGGAGCTGTTTTTT

v_call: TRBV30
j_call: TRBJ1-5
clone_size: .
d_call: .
cdr3_aa: CAWSPLGNQPQHF
cdr3_nt: TGTGCCTGGAGTCCCCTCGGCAATCAGCCCCAGCATTTT

v_call: TRBV3-1/TRBV3-2
j_call: TRBJ2-1
clone_size: .
d_call: TRBD2
cdr3_aa: CASSQSRGGYNEQFF
cdr3_nt: TGTGCCAGCAGCCAATCCCGGGGGGGTTACAATGAGCAGTTCTTC

v_call: TRBV6-5
j_call: TRBJ1-2
clone_size: .
d_call: .
cdr3_aa: CASRIWYGYTF
cdr3_nt: TGTGCCAGCAGAATTTGGTATGGCTACACCTTC

v_call: TRBV11-3
j_call: TRBJ1-1
clone_size: .
d_call: .
cdr3_aa: CASSLVSNTEAFF
cdr3_nt: TGTGCCAGCAGCTTAGTCTCGAACACTGAAGCTTTCTTT

v_call: TRBV6-6
j_call: TRBJ2-7
clone_size: .
d_call: TRBD2
cdr3_aa: CATRLAGGYEQYF
cdr3_nt: TGTGCCACCAGACTAGCGGGGGGCTACGAGCAGTACTTC

v_call: TRBV6-5
j_call: TRBJ1-1
clone_size: few
d_call: TRBD1
cdr3_aa: CASSFYRGGTEAFF
cdr3_nt: TGTGCCAGCAGTTTCTACAGGGGAGGGACTGAAGCTTTCTTT

v_call: TRBV5-1
j_call: TRBJ2-1
clone_size: .
d_call: TRBD1
cdr3_aa: CASSSTGRVEQFF
cdr3_nt: TGCGCCAGCAGCTCGACAGGGCGCGTGGAGCAGTTCTTC

v_call: TRBV6-6
j_call: TRBJ2-7
clone_size: once
d_call: .
cdr3_aa: CASSGTFSYEQYF
cdr3_nt: TGTGCCAGCAGCGGGACTTTCTCCTACGAGCAGTACTTC

v_call: TRBV6-5
j_call: TRBJ1-1
clone_size: once
d_call: .
cdr3_aa: CASSYVGGEVTAFF
cdr3_nt: TGTGCCAGCAGTTACGTGGGGGGAGAAGTGACAGCTTTCTTT

v_call: TRBV15
j_call: TRBJ1-5
clone_size: .
d_call: TRBD1
cdr3_aa: CATSRAGTDNQPQHF
cdr3_nt: TGTGCCACCAGCAGGGCCGGGACAGATAATCAGCCCCAGCATTTT

v_call: TRBV4-1
j_call: TRBJ2-5
clone_size: .
d_call: TRBD2
cdr3_aa: CASSLGTSGGQETQYF
cdr3_nt: TGCGCCAGCAGCCTCGGGACTAGCGGGGGGCAAGAGACCCAGTACTTC

v_call: TRBV5-1
j_call: TRBJ2-5
clone_size: .
d_call: .
cdr3_aa: CASSYLTGQAQYF
cdr3_nt: TGCGCCAGCAGCTACCTGACAGGCCAAGCCCAGTACTTC

v_call: TRBV3-1/TRBV3-2
j_call: TRBJ2-7
clone_size: .
d_call: .
cdr3_aa: CASSQGPGAPYWF
cdr3_nt: TGTGCCAGCAGCCAAGGTCCAGGGGCACCGTACTGGTTC

v_call: TRBV6-5
j_call: TRBJ2-7
clone_size: .
d_call: .
cdr3_aa: CAILGPGRIYEQYF
cdr3_nt: TGTGCCATCCTTGGTCCGGGACGGATCTACGAGCAGTACTTC

v_call: TRBV19
j_call: TRBJ2-3
clone_size: .
d_call: .
cdr3_aa: CASSIRAEDTQYF
cdr3_nt: TGTGCCAGTAGTATTCGGGCCGAAGATACGCAGTATTTT

v_call: TRBV2
j_call: TRBJ2-5
clone_size: .
d_call: TRBD2
cdr3_aa: CASSPWTSQETQYF
cdr3_nt: TGTGCCAGCAGCCCCTGGACTAGCCAAGAGACCCAGTACTTC

v_call: TRBV5-4
j_call: TRBJ2-7
clone_size: .
d_call: .
cdr3_aa: CASSLRTGIYEQYF
cdr3_nt: TGTGCCAGCAGCTTGAGAACAGGGATCTACGAGCAGTACTTC

v_call: TRBV5-1
j_call: TRBJ1-2
clone_size: few
d_call: TRBD1
cdr3_aa: CASSLKRGRDGYTF
cdr3_nt: TGCGCCAGCAGCTTGAAGAGGGGGCGCGATGGCTACACCTTC

v_call: TRBV7-8
j_call: TRBJ2-1
clone_size: .
d_call: .
cdr3_aa: CASSLGGREQFF
cdr3_nt: TGTGCCAGCAGCTTAGGAGGCAGGGAGCAGTTCTTC

v_call: TRBV5-5
j_call: TRBJ2-2
clone_size: few
d_call: .
cdr3_aa: CASSLREWTGELFF
cdr3_nt: TGTGCCAGCAGCTTAAGGGAGTGGACCGGGGAGCTGTTTTTT

v_call: TRBV6-5
j_call: TRBJ1-1
clone_size: .
d_call: TRBD1
cdr3_aa: CASSDRGRNTEAFF
cdr3_nt: TGTGCCAGCAGCGACAGGGGGCGGAACACTGAAGCTTTCTTT

v_call: TRBV7-9
j_call: TRBJ1-2
clone_size: few
d_call: .
cdr3_aa: CASSLGPDDGYTF
cdr3_nt: TGTGCCAGCAGCTTAGGGCCAGACGATGGCTACACCTTC